These T cell receptor beta chains were read from a single sample in a study of T cell responses to AZD1222 COVID-19 vaccine. The repertoire was sequenced with immunoSEQ multiplex PCR; TCRdb's copy has only in-frame clones and lacks some. This table has roughly 130,000 clones, about 91% appearing once. Sequencing used peripheral blood, obtained on day 0 of AZD1222 vaccination. The receptors come from an adult in good health. Both conserved end residues are trimmed from each CDR3. Each record gives: V gene, CDR3 protein.

v_call: TRBV7-9; cdr3_aa: ASSLLEGRPPRYT
v_call: TRBV18; cdr3_aa: ASSLFPRHRETQY
v_call: TRBV7-9; cdr3_aa: ASSPPQGFLTGEQY
v_call: TRBV24-1; cdr3_aa: ATSEPGQGHYGYT
v_call: TRBV5-1; cdr3_aa: ASSLNRDTEAF
v_call: TRBV5-1; cdr3_aa: ASSLERGLGEQY
v_call: TRBV18; cdr3_aa: ASSRLLAAFAGELF
v_call: TRBV11-3; cdr3_aa: ASSQGLGQYTDTQY
v_call: TRBV11-1; cdr3_aa: ASSLTGRNQPQH
v_call: TRBV5-1; cdr3_aa: ASSLARNAGGPDEQY
v_call: TRBV5-1; cdr3_aa: ASSLRDREAQQY
v_call: TRBV6-5; cdr3_aa: ASMVTQGTDTQY
v_call: TRBV29-1; cdr3_aa: SVVWEVTYEQY
v_call: TRBV19; cdr3_aa: ASTHGGSRGEAF
v_call: TRBV27; cdr3_aa: ASSLSAGKRNYGYT
v_call: TRBV19; cdr3_aa: ASRNRGGPYNSPLH
v_call: TRBV29-1; cdr3_aa: SVENTMGQY
v_call: TRBV2; cdr3_aa: ASSEQGARYEQY
v_call: TRBV5-1; cdr3_aa: ASSSDLGNTEAF
v_call: TRBV30; cdr3_aa: AWSSRGRHSGNTIY
v_call: TRBV4-2; cdr3_aa: ASSPDRVGYT
v_call: TRBV4-3; cdr3_aa: ASSQDRSRGDTQETQY
v_call: TRBV19; cdr3_aa: ASSIDRLGSYEQY
v_call: TRBV19; cdr3_aa: ASSIGHSGTSGTKETQY
v_call: TRBV19; cdr3_aa: ASSIGQVLSGEPQH
v_call: TRBV5-4; cdr3_aa: ASSPKGGGPNTGELF
v_call: TRBV7-9; cdr3_aa: ASSWVAGELF
v_call: TRBV29-1; cdr3_aa: SVYRGINTEAF
v_call: TRBV7-3; cdr3_aa: ASSYQAGGPRNEQF
v_call: TRBV19; cdr3_aa: ASKQRGQSYEQY
v_call: TRBV27; cdr3_aa: ASSTHRGNYGYT
v_call: TRBV5-1; cdr3_aa: ASKEYKGGIPDTQY
v_call: TRBV19; cdr3_aa: ASILHSEAF
v_call: TRBV10-2; cdr3_aa: ASSVLAGTYEQY
v_call: TRBV2; cdr3_aa: ASSEETHSNQPQH
v_call: TRBV9; cdr3_aa: ASSVGLAGGMETQY
v_call: TRBV5-1; cdr3_aa: ASSLVRDSVEQY
v_call: TRBV6-5; cdr3_aa: ASSYGGKVVPGELF
v_call: TRBV6-4; cdr3_aa: ASRPARDTGELF
v_call: TRBV19; cdr3_aa: ASSIVGGLRAEAF
v_call: TRBV4-2; cdr3_aa: ASSQVLSGDATDTQY
v_call: TRBV27; cdr3_aa: ASSFRREVWDEQF
v_call: TRBV5-6; cdr3_aa: ASTAQAPGGEQY
v_call: TRBV24-1; cdr3_aa: SRETSGVVSQY
v_call: TRBV18; cdr3_aa: ASSPGQAGVDTQY
v_call: TRBV2; cdr3_aa: ASHQSSGANVLT